This T cell receptor beta chain was captured by sequencing in a study of T cell responses to AZD1222 COVID-19 vaccine listed by TCRdb under 2021. The study in broad terms: AZD1222 recipients with second doses at about 4 weeks or about 12 weeks were pooled, because spike-specific TCR depth and breadth did not differ between schedules. TCR sequencing was performed for about 240 trial participants, of whom around 200 were given two doses of AZD1222 and around 25 were given two doses of MenACWY control vaccine. Enrollment into the trials was organized by age into subgroups of 18-55, 56-69 and 70-plus years, and those subgroups contained roughly 150, 30 and 60 TCR-sequenced participants, respectively.

The CDR3 regions of human TCRbeta chains were subjected to immunosequencing. The original methods were these. TCRs in the repertoires were compared against a reference library of SARS-CoV-2-specific TCRs that had been generated with the MIRA antigen-specificity platform. Breadth meant the fraction of unique TCRs that were SARS-CoV-2-associated, whereas depth meant the fraction of total T cells that were SARS-CoV-2-associated. Each spike-specific TCR was assigned to its reactive spike region and to a CD4 or CD8 class using the MIRA data. Log10-transformed breadth and depth values were compared by one-way ANOVA with Sidak's multiple comparisons tests. The source is immuneACCESS, and TCRdb retained only in-frame sequences with V and J called. Part of the clones is not carried over; for the studies checked, unresolved V genes explain less than half of this, and the remainder is unexplained. D and trimming were read from the DNA, whereas the V and J calls and clone size are those reported in that table. Present in this sample are more than 150,000 clones, about 92% of which were seen just once. The top ten clones comprise over 9.5% of the sample.

A word on this clone: Its antigen is not yet known. Base quality data are lacking; no much larger clone is found one base away.

For this chain, trimming is 4 bases at the V end and 2 bases at the J end, and the number of junction bases without a gene match is 4. The CDR3 holds 15 amino acids from the cysteine to the phenylalanine. The sequence is cut down to CDR3 DNA, 45 bases in frame from base 1. The germline V gene supplies CDR1 MNHEY and CDR2 SVGAGI. Per the publication, the time point label means: baseline before first vaccination. Samples from vaccinated people were obtained from the UK trials COV001 and COV002, which included a single-blind randomized controlled phase 2/3 trial of AZD1222 (ChAdOx1 nCoV-19) in healthy adults. For TCRbeta chain sequencing, PBMC samples from trial participants were taken at day 0 and at day 28 after the second dose. Broad study findings and their caveats: Most participants were white British and females outnumbered males, and the authors suggested that clonal diversity may have been underestimated. Because no day 14 peak-response samples were available, repertoires were characterized only after the peak T cell response. The whole spike protein was spanned by vaccine-associated CD4 TCRs, and dominant responses were seen in regions 160-218 and 743-854. In the small 56-69-year group, the increase in depth fell short of significance, most likely because of low power. Conclusions about previously exposed vaccinees were limited because only six AZD1222 recipients were SARS-CoV-2 seropositive at baseline. Spike-specific TCR breadth and depth rose significantly after two AZD1222 doses compared with day 0 and with MenACWY recipients. Nearly half of unique spike-specific TCRs reportedly recognized epitopes outside regions mutated in the B.1.351 and B.1.1.7 variants.

This sample comprised peripheral blood, obtained on day 0 of AZD1222 vaccination. This clonotype was sampled from an adult in good health. The chain couples TRBV6-5 to TRBJ2-1; 8 central bases correspond to TRBD2. The DNA sequence is given as TGTGCCAGCAGTTTCAGCGGGGGAGCCTACAATGAGCAGTTCTTC. Its protein is CASSFSGGAYNEQFF.